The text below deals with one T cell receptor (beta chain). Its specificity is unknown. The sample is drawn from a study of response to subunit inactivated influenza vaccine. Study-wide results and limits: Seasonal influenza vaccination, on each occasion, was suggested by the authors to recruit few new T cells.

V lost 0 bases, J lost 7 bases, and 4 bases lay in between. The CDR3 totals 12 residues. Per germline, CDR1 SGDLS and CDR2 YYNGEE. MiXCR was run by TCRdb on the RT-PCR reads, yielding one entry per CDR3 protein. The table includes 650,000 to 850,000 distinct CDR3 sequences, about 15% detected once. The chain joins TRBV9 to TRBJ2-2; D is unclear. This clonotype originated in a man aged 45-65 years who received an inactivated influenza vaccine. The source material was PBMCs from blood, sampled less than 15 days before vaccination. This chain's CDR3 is CASSVGRGELFF. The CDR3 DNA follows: TGTGCCAGCAGCGTAGGACGCGGGGAGCTGTTTTTT.